Detailed here is one T cell receptor (beta chain). The antigen is not known. CD8 cells classed as naive were CD45RO-negative and positively selected for CCR7, excluding terminally differentiated effector memory CD45RA+ cells. This sample is part of a study of shared clonotypes between healthy human individuals. Regarding the study as a whole: When naive CD4 clonotypes were compared across several donors, around 5% were shared. Naive subsets, compared against memory subsets, generally had larger estimated richness values.

This CDR3 has 14 amino acids. Trimming took off 5 bases at V and 9 bases at J, with 17 bases between the two ends. Germline CDR1 MNHEY, CDR2 SVGAGI. Here immunoSEQ multiplex PCR was the method, and the copy in TCRdb shows in-frame clones only, minus some. This table has fewer than 1 million clones, approximately 97% appearing once. The sequencing sample was made of naive CD8+ T cells sorted from blood. The TCR was taken from a man under 40 in good health. The chain couples TRBV6-5 to TRBJ2-1; no reliable D call. This CDR3 reads CASSRILTGVEQFF. Here the CDR3 DNA reads TGTGCCAGCAGTAGGATCCTCACGGGTGTTGAGCAGTTCTTC.